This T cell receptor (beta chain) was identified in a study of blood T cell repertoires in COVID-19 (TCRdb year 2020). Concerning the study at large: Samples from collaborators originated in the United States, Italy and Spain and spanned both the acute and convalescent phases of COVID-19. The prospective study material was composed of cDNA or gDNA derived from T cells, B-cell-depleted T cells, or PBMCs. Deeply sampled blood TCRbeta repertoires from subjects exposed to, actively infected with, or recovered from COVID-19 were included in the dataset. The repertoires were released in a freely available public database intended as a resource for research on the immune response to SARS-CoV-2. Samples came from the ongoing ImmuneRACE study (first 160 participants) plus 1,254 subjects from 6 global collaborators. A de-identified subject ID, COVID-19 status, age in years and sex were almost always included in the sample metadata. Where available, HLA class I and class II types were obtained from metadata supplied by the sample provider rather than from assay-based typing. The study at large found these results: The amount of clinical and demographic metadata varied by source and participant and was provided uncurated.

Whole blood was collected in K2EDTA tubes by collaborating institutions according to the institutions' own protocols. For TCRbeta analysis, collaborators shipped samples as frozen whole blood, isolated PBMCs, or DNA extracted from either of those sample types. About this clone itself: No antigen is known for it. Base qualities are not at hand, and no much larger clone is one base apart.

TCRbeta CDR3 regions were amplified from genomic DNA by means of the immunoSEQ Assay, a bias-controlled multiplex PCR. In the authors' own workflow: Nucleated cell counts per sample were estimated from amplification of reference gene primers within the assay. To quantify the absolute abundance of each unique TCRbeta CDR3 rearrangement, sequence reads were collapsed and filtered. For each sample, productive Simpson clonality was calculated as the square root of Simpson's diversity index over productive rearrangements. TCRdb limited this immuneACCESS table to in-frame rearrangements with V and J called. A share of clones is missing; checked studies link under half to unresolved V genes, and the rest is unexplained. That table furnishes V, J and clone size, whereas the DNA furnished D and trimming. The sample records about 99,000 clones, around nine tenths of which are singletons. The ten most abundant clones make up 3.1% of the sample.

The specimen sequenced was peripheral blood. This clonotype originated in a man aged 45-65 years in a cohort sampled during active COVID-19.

The nucleotides are TGTGCCAGCAGACCGGGACAGGGTTACAATGAGCAGTTCTTC. Its protein product is CASRPGQGYNEQFF. The sequence is built from TRBV5-4 and TRBJ2-1, with TRBD1 identical over 9 junction bases. Clipping removes 5 bases from V and 4 bases from J, with 4 as the unmatched junction base count. The CDR3 runs 14 amino acids, cysteine and phenylalanine included. Of the read, only the CDR3 DNA is kept; its 42 bases are in frame from base 1. As encoded in the germline V gene (reference sequence), CDR1 is SGHNT while CDR2 is YYREEE.